This T cell receptor beta chain was recorded in a study of cytomegalovirus exposure and HLA in healthy donors. Whole-study context: Later analysis reported that the approximately 130 validation repertoires shared the platform of the approximately 690 first-cohort repertoires. Findings and limits, study-wide: While the bulk of TCR sequences proved rare, some public TCRs turned up in many donors. It was found in a later analysis that first-cohort TCR clusters tended to co-occur in the 130 or so validation repertoires.

The V gene lost 1 base and the J gene lost 7 bases, with 16 bases spanning the gap. The CDR3 loop spans 16 amino acids. Germline V CDR1 and CDR2: MNHNY, SVGAGI (reference sequence). Here immunoSEQ multiplex PCR was the method, and the copy in TCRdb shows in-frame clones only, minus some. The repertoire has approximately 180,000 clones, around nine tenths of them found once; the top ten carry 2% to 3%. Of note for this clone: Its specificity is unknown.

This chain joins TRBV6-6 and TRBJ2-2; no clear D gene. Material for sequencing was PBMCs. The sequence derives from a man between 18 and 29 years old in good health and CMV-seropositive. CDR3: CASSYWSGRLGGELFF. CDR3 bases: TGTGCCAGCAGTTACTGGAGTGGAAGGCTAGGCGGGGAGCTGTTTTTT.